This TCR beta chain was sequenced during a study of blood T cell repertoires in COVID-19. In the study overall: Samples representing acute and convalescent COVID-19 were sourced from the United States, Italy and Spain. The analysed material was cDNA or gDNA that came from T cells, B-cell-depleted T cells, or PBMCs.

V lost 4 bases and J 0 bases, leaving 12 bases between the germline ends. This CDR3 spans 14 amino acids. CDR1 is GTSNPN, CDR2 SVGIG, per germline (reference sequence). This clone showed up just once. Methods used by the authors: Quantification of nucleated cells was approximated via reference gene primer amplification. Sequencing was performed with immunoSEQ multiplex PCR; in TCRdb, only in-frame clones are kept and a portion is missing. That table supplies the V and J calls and clone size; D and trimming were determined from the DNA. The table includes about 250,000 clones, 87% detected once. V is TRBV30 and J is TRBJ1-2; D may be TRBD1 (6 bases). The sequence came from a man younger than 30 with active or convalescent COVID-19. Sequenced input: peripheral blood. In nucleotides, the CDR3 is TGTGCCTGGATCTCGGGGGGGCCTAACTATGGCTACACCTTC. Amino acids: CAWISGGPNYGYTF.